The 3 T cell receptor beta chains in this list originate from one sample, sequenced in a study of blood T cell repertoires in COVID-19. Sequenced by immunoSEQ multiplex PCR; TCRdb stores in-frame clones only, minus some. The data contain 190,000 or so clones, about 91% of them singletons. Sequenced: peripheral blood. All receptors derive from a woman aged 25-40 years with acute or convalescent COVID-19.

The chain couples TRBV5-1 to TRBJ2-1; no reliable D call. Germline CDR1 is SGHRS and CDR2 is YFSETQ. V shed 0 bases and J shed 3 bases, with 10 bases lying between them. The CDR3 runs 15 residues. CDR3 DNA sequence: TGCGCCAGCAGCTTGGCAGGAACAGACTACAATGAGCAGTTCTTC. It is translated as CASSLAGTDYNEQFF.

The chain employs TRBV11-1 and TRBJ1-1; 8 bases are shared with TRBD1. The CDR3 runs 14 residues. Trimming cost V 5 bases and J 1 base; bases outside gene matches: 3. Germline V CDR1 and CDR2: SGHAT, FQDESV (reference sequence). CDR3 coding DNA: TGTGCCAGCAGCCGCGGACAGGGGAACACTGAAGCTTTCTTT. This encodes CASSRGQGNTEAFF.

The chain links TRBV7-2 to TRBJ2-3, with D maybe TRBD1 (6 bases). The CDR3 has 14 residues. Deletions cut 5 bases from V and 3 bases from J, with 12 bases between. From germline, CDR1 is SGHTA and CDR2 FQGNSA. The CDR3 sequence: CASSMTRGTDTQYF. The CDR3 DNA is TGTGCCAGCAGCATGACAAGGGGGACAGATACGCAGTATTTT.